The T cell receptor beta chain under discussion was sequenced for a study of blood T cell repertoires in COVID-19. Study-wide background: Sample material is recorded as cDNA or gDNA derived from T cells, B-cell-depleted T cells, or PBMCs.

The CDR3 runs 13 residues. V lost 4 bases, J lost 6 bases, and 12 bases lay in between. CDR1 MNHNY and CDR2 SVGAGI come from the germline V gene (reference sequence). Methods used by the authors: Amplifying reference gene primers gave estimates of nucleated cell counts. TCRdb's table, derived via immunoSEQ multiplex PCR, lists solely in-frame clones and lacks some. That table furnishes V, J and clone size, whereas the DNA furnished D and trimming. This sample has roughly 100,000 clones, with about 70% found just once. The TCR originated in a human donor with acute or convalescent COVID-19. The donor label of this sample is uncertain. The sequenced sample was peripheral blood. J is TRBJ1-1 and V is TRBV6-6; possible D gene TRBD1, 5 bases. CDR3 coding DNA: TGTGCCAGCAGTTCCTCGGGGGAGGCTGAAGCTTTCTTT. It specifies CASSSSGEAEAFF.